These 21 T cell receptor beta chains share one sample of origin, sequenced in a study of blood T cell repertoires in COVID-19. Sequenced by immunoSEQ multiplex PCR; TCRdb stores in-frame clones only, minus some. The sample carries some 41,000 clones, under 90% recorded once. The sample taken for sequencing was peripheral blood. The receptors derive from a woman in her seventies with acute or convalescent COVID-19.

V gene TRBV10-3 combines with J gene TRBJ2-1; D call uncertain. The germline CDR1 and CDR2 sequences are ENHRY and SYGVKD. The V end lost 2 bases, the J end lost 8 bases, and 13 bases lay between the germline ends. This CDR3 is built from 14 residues. Here the CDR3 DNA reads TGTGCCATCAGTGAGACCGACATTGTCGATGAGCAGTTCTTC. Amino acid sequence: CAISETDIVDEQFF.

The sample holds a few counts of this clone. The CDR3 sequence: CASSIGLGFQAGYNEQFF. CDR3 nucleotides: TGTGCCAGTAGTATCGGCCTGGGATTCCAAGCGGGGTACAATGAGCAGTTCTTC. The J gene is TRBJ2-1, the V gene TRBV19; 7 nucleotides line up with TRBD2. The CDR3 totals 18 residues. The J segment lost 4 bases and the V segment lost 3 bases, leaving 15 bases of the junction unmatched. CDR1 and CDR2 from the germline V gene are LNHDA and SQIVND (reference sequence).

This sequence joins TRBV2 and TRBJ2-5; 13 bases align to TRBD2. With 9 bases clipped from V and 5 bases from J, the junction kept 6 bases outside the gene matches. This CDR3 spans 14 amino acids. Germline-derived CDR1 and CDR2 are SNHLY and FYNNEI. The CDR3 loop is CAREGTSGTETQYF. The DNA for the CDR3 is TGTGCCAGAGAAGGGACTAGCGGGACGGAGACCCAGTACTTC.

The genes are TRBV14 and TRBJ2-2; 9 nucleotides align to TRBD1. The CDR3 totals 18 residues. With V trimmed by 5 bases and J by 5 bases, 15 bases remained unmatched. Per the germline V gene, CDR1 is SGHDN and CDR2 is FVKESK. DNA of the CDR3: TGTGCCAGCAGCTATAGACCATCGGGGACAGGGCGAACCGGGGAGCTGTTTTTT. This encodes CASSYRPSGTGRTGELFF.

The CDR3 protein is CAWSRDRVHEQYF. DNA of the CDR3: TGTGCCTGGTCTAGGGACAGGGTCCACGAGCAGTACTTC. The chain is built from TRBV30 and TRBJ2-7; 9 bases align to TRBD1. The CDR3 length is 13 residues. Per germline, CDR1 GTSNPN and CDR2 SVGIG (reference sequence). V trimming: 5 bases; J trimming: 5 bases; junction bases outside the gene matches: 7.

The V call is TRBV16, the J call TRBJ1-4, with D possibly being TRBD1 (5 bases). Germline assignment: CDR1 KGHSY and CDR2 FQNENV. The V and J ends lost 5 bases and 3 bases respectively, with 10 bases between them. CDR3 length: 14 amino acids. DNA of the CDR3: TGTGCCAGCAGCGAAGGGGAATCTAATGAAAAACTGTTTTTT. Translated: CASSEGESNEKLFF.

This rearrangement joins TRBV19 to TRBJ2-7; possibly TRBD1 for D (5 bases). In germline, CDR1 is LNHDA, CDR2 SQIVND (reference sequence). CDR3 size: 15 residues. The V and J ends lost 6 bases and 0 bases respectively, with 15 bases between them. The CDR3 sequence is CASSPSQDSSYEQYF. In DNA form, the CDR3 reads TGTGCCAGTAGCCCCTCACAGGATAGCTCCTACGAGCAGTACTTC.

The chain is built from TRBV28 and TRBJ2-3; 9 bases align to TRBD1. The length of the CDR3 is 15 residues. V was pared by 3 bases and J by 1 base, with 2 bases of the junction left unmatched. From germline, CDR1 is MDHEN and CDR2 SYDVKM. The CDR3, as DNA: TGTGCCAGCAGTTTCTGGACAGGGGGCACAGATACGCAGTATTTT. This codes for CASSFWTGGTDTQYF.

The chain's CDR3 is CASSLVLGGWTEQYF. CDR3 coding DNA: TGTGCCAGCAGCTTAGTTCTCGGCGGGTGGACGGAGCAGTACTTC. V gene TRBV7-2 combines with J gene TRBJ2-7; possible D gene TRBD2, 5 bases. The V end lost 1 base, the J end lost 7 bases, and 17 bases lay between the germline ends. Per germline, CDR1 SGHTA and CDR2 FQGNSA. This CDR3 is built from 15 residues.

This rearrangement joins TRBV5-4 to TRBJ1-4; perhaps TRBD1 as D (5 bases). Deletions cut 3 bases from V and 4 bases from J, with 16 bases between. The CDR3 length is 16 residues. CDR1 SGHNT and CDR2 YYREEE come from the germline V gene (reference sequence). The CDR3 nucleotides read TGTGCCAGCAGCTCAGTAGGGGCAGACCATAATGAAAAACTGTTTTTT. It yields the protein CASSSVGADHNEKLFF.

This clone has just a few counts. V is TRBV19 and J is TRBJ2-1, with 10 bases lining up with TRBD2. There are 17 residues in the CDR3. Germline values: CDR1 LNHDA, CDR2 SQIVND (reference sequence). The V gene end was trimmed by 6 bases and the J gene end by 4 bases; junction bases not matched to a gene: 12. The CDR3 nucleotides are TGTGCCAGTAGCTTTCGACTAGCGGGCTTGCTATACAATGAGCAGTTCTTC. This encodes CASSFRLAGLLYNEQFF.

The chain employs TRBV29-1 and TRBJ2-5; D might be TRBD2 (6 bases). Trimming stripped 6 bases from V and 2 bases from J, with 16 bases between. The germline V gene encodes CDR1 SQVTM and CDR2 ANQGSEA. CDR3 size: 14 residues. CDR3 bases: TGCAGCGTCGCGCACCGGGGGTGGCAAGAGACCCAGTACTTC. Translating gives CSVAHRGWQETQYF.

The chain employs TRBV18 and TRBJ2-2; 7 bases line up with TRBD1. J lost 3 bases, V lost 6 bases, and 13 bases had no gene match. In germline, CDR1 is KGHSH, CDR2 LQKENI. CDR3 length: 17 residues. CDR3 bases: TGTGCCAGCTCTCCCGCATCCAGGACAGGTGACACCGGGGAGCTGTTTTTT. It encodes CASSPASRTGDTGELFF.

The chain recombines TRBV5-1 with TRBJ2-1, with TRBD2 matching 12 bases. This CDR3 has 14 amino acids. Germline V gene data show CDR1 as SGHRS and CDR2 as YFSETQ. Trimming cost V 1 base and J 9 bases; bases outside gene matches: 2. In DNA, the CDR3 is TGCGCCAGCAGCTTGTCACTAGCGGGAGGTGAGCAGTTCTTC. Translated: CASSLSLAGGEQFF.

With regard to this clone: At one end the junction does not follow the germline gene, possibly because of a read error. The gene calls are TRBV9 and TRBJ1-6; 9 nucleotides line up with TRBD1. Germline V gene lookup returns CDR1 SGDLS and CDR2 YYNGEE. CDR3 length equals 15 residues. CDR3 region: CVSSWGQGLESPLHF. CDR3 nucleotides: TGTGTCAGCAGCTGGGGACAGGGCCTAGAATCCCCCCTCCACTTT.

The rearrangement uses TRBV28 and TRBJ2-1; the match to TRBD2 covers 13 bases. This CDR3 has 16 residues. V lost 0 bases, J lost 5 bases, and 1 base stayed unmatched. The V gene's germline CDR1 is MDHEN and CDR2 SYDVKM. The CDR3 here is CASSLWGTSGNNEQFF. The CDR3 nucleotides read TGTGCCAGCAGTTTATGGGGGACTAGCGGGAACAATGAGCAGTTCTTC.

V is TRBV6-5 and J is TRBJ2-2; 7 bases map to TRBD2. V lost 6 bases and J lost 4; bases outside the gene matches: 8. The CDR3 is 15 amino acids. Germline V CDR1 and CDR2: MNHEY, SVGAGI. CDR3 loop: CASRNSPGGTGELFF. Here the CDR3 DNA reads TGTGCCAGCAGAAATTCACCGGGGGGCACCGGGGAGCTGTTTTTT.

The chain links TRBV5-1 to TRBJ2-1, with TRBD1 as a possible D gene (6 bases). CDR1 is SGHRS and CDR2 is YFSETQ in the germline V gene. The CDR3 has 15 amino acids. The V end lost 0 bases, the J end lost 7 bases, and 14 bases lay between the germline ends. The CDR3 DNA follows: TGCGCCAGCAGCTTGGAACAGGGAGCTGGGAATGAGCAGTTCTTC. It encodes CASSLEQGAGNEQFF.

V usage is TRBV19 and J usage is TRBJ2-7; 10 bases map to TRBD2. J was trimmed by 3 bases and V by 4 bases; bases with no gene match: 9. Germline values: CDR1 LNHDA, CDR2 SQIVND (reference sequence). This CDR3 region has 16 residues. CDR3 coding DNA: TGTGCCAGTAGTACACTAGCTAGCGGGAGTTACTACGAGCAGTACTTC. Amino acid sequence: CASSTLASGSYYEQYF.

In its sample, this clone was seen a few times. The chain employs TRBV7-9 and TRBJ1-2; D is undetermined. The germline V gene encodes CDR1 SEHNR and CDR2 FQNEAQ (reference sequence). V lost 8 bases and J lost 4, with 14 bases in between. The CDR3 runs 13 residues. The chain's CDR3 is CASRELTGYGYTF. The CDR3 bases are TGTGCCAGCCGGGAATTGACCGGCTATGGCTACACCTTC. Filled out from reference TRBV7-9 and TRBJ1-2, the complete variable domain reads DTGVSQNPRHKITKRGQNVTFRCDPISEHNRLYWYRQTLGQGPEFLTYFQNEAQLEKSRLLSDRFSAERPKGSFSTLEIQRTEQGDSAMYLCASRELTGYGYTFGSGTRLTVV.

The rearrangement links TRBV28 to TRBJ2-2; 15 bases match TRBD2. The CDR3 is made up of 18 amino acids. The J segment lost 6 bases and the V segment lost 5 bases, leaving 10 bases of the junction unmatched. The germline V gene encodes CDR1 MDHEN and CDR2 SYDVKM. CDR3 protein: CASSPPWTSGRASGELFF. In nucleotides, the CDR3 is TGTGCCAGCAGTCCTCCTTGGACTAGCGGGAGGGCCTCCGGGGAGCTGTTTTTT.